The 18 T cell receptor beta chains in this list originate from one sample, sequenced in a study of T cell changes during pregnancy in multiple sclerosis. Data came from immunoSEQ multiplex PCR; TCRdb stores just in-frame clones and leaves some out. Among more than 35,000 clones listed, over 75% were seen once. The specimen was CD4+ T cells from peripheral blood mononuclear cells, collected in the first trimester of pregnancy. These receptors originate from a female donor in good health, enrolled as a control in a pregnancy study.

The chain uses TRBV6-6 and TRBJ2-1, with D perhaps matching TRBD2 (7 bases). This CDR3 is built from 15 residues. Germline V gene lookup returns CDR1 MNHNY and CDR2 SVGAGI (reference sequence). Trimming removed 7 bases at V and 0 bases at J, with 13 bases between. The CDR3 nucleotides read TGTGCCAGCATTAGGGGGGGGCCCTCCTACAATGAGCAGTTCTTC. It translates to CASIRGGPSYNEQFF.

This chain joins TRBV28 and TRBJ1-1, with a weak D call TRBD1 (5 bases). CDR3 length: 13 residues. Trimming left V 5 bases short and J 1 base short, with 8 bases between. CDR1 is MDHEN, CDR2 SYDVKM, per germline. The CDR3 nucleotides read TGTGCCAGCAGTGCCGGACAGAACACTGAAGCTTTCTTT. Its protein is CASSAGQNTEAFF. The whole variable domain, filled in from reference TRBV28 and TRBJ1-1, reads DVKVTQSSRYLVKRTGEKVFLECVQDMDHENMFWYRQDPGLGLRLIYFSYDVKMKEKGDIPEGYSVSREKKERFSLILESASTNQTSMYLCASSAGQNTEAFFGQGTRLTVV.

Only one count was recorded for this clone. The rearrangement links TRBV18 to TRBJ1-4; TRBD1 matches at 7 bases. Germline assignment: CDR1 KGHSH and CDR2 LQKENI. J lost 5 bases, V lost 4 bases, and 7 bases had no gene match. The CDR3 consists of 15 residues. CDR3 sequence (DNA): TGTGCCAGCTCACGGGGGACAGCCGAGAATGAAAAACTGTTTTTT. It specifies CASSRGTAENEKLFF.

J is TRBJ1-5 and V is TRBV28, with D possibly matching TRBD1 (6 bases). The CDR3 runs 16 residues. Per the germline V gene, CDR1 is MDHEN and CDR2 is SYDVKM. Trimming cost V 5 bases and J 2 bases, with 16 bases left between them. This CDR3 reads CASSPERDRRNQPQHF. The CDR3 nucleotides are TGTGCCAGCAGTCCAGAGCGAGACAGGCGCAATCAGCCCCAGCATTTT.

A single count supports this clone. V and J are TRBV5-6 and TRBJ2-7, with 9 nucleotides matching TRBD2. CDR1 and CDR2 from the germline V gene are SGHDT and YYEEEE. The ends lost 4 bases at V and 0 bases at J; junction bases unmatched: 5. The CDR3 length is 15 residues. The CDR3 DNA reads TGTGCCAGCAGCCTGGGACTAGCCCTCTCCTACGAGCAGTACTTC. It yields the protein CASSLGLALSYEQYF.

This CDR3 reads CASSSTGYPSYEQYF. The CDR3 DNA reads TGTGCCAGCAGCTCCACAGGGTATCCTTCCTACGAGCAGTACTTC. The V gene is TRBV7-8, the J gene TRBJ2-7; weak D call: TRBD1 (6 bases). Germline V gene lookup returns CDR1 SGHVS and CDR2 FQNEAQ. Trimming took 4 bases from V and 1 from J, leaving 14 bases between them. This CDR3 is 15 amino acids long. The variable domain in full, completed from reference TRBV7-8 and TRBJ2-7, reads GAGVSQSPRYKVAKRGQDVALRCDPISGHVSLFWYQQALGQGPEFLTYFQNEAQLDKSGLPSDRFFAERPEGSVSTLKIQRTQQEDSAVYLCASSSTGYPSYEQYFGPGTRLTVT.

In regard to this clone: A much larger clone sits a single nucleotide away, making a read error possible. The same CDR3 can be traced to other DNA sequences in this sample. The rearrangement joins TRBV5-1 to TRBJ2-1; the match to TRBD1 covers 11 bases. The germline CDR1 and CDR2 sequences are SGHRS and YFSETQ. The CDR3 contains 16 residues. CDR3 DNA: TGCGCCAGCAGCTCATCGGACAGGGGGCGGATGAATGAGCAATTCTTC. This codes for CASSSSDRGRMNEQFF.

The chain links TRBV2 to TRBJ1-3, with a weak D call TRBD1 (5 bases). This CDR3 comprises 14 residues. CDR1 is SNHLY, CDR2 FYNNEI, per germline. The V and J ends lost 3 bases and 8 bases respectively, with 14 bases between them. This chain's CDR3 is CASSEDRGRDTIYF. CDR3 nucleotide sequence: TGTGCCAGCAGTGAGGACCGAGGCAGGGACACCATATATTTT.

The sample holds one count of this clone. The CDR3 bases are TGTGCCAGCTCACCACCGGAGTGGGGCGGTGGTGGCTACACCTTC. It codes for CASSPPEWGGGGYTF. The chain employs TRBV18 and TRBJ1-2; D perhaps matches TRBD1 (5 bases). The V end was cut by 0 bases, the J end by 7 bases, with 15 bases between. Germline V gives CDR1 KGHSH, CDR2 LQKENI. This CDR3 is 15 amino acids long.

The chain has TRBV2 and TRBJ1-4; D is possibly TRBD1 (6 bases). The CDR3 length is 14 residues. Germline V gene lookup returns CDR1 SNHLY and CDR2 FYNNEI. V was trimmed by 7 bases and J by 13 bases, leaving 22 bases between them. The CDR3 spells CASILPQGGERLFF. CDR3 bases: TGTGCCAGCATTCTGCCCCAAGGGGGGGAGCGACTGTTTTTT. Combining the CDR3 with reference TRBV2 and TRBJ1-4 gives the whole variable domain EPEVTQTPSHQVTQMGQEVILRCVPISNHLYFYWYRQILGQKVEFLVSFYNNEISEKSEIFDDQFSVERPDGSNFTLKIRSTKLEDSAMYFCASILPQGGERLFFGSGTQLSVL.

The chain uses TRBV4-3 and TRBJ2-3, with 8 bases identical to TRBD2. The CDR3 totals 17 residues. With 1 base clipped from V and 9 bases from J, the junction kept 15 bases outside the gene matches. Germline loops: CDR1 LGHNA, CDR2 YSLEER. CDR3 in amino acids: CASSQGVIAGRSRTQYF. CDR3 nucleotides: TGCGCCAGCAGCCAAGGGGTTATAGCGGGGAGAAGTCGGACGCAGTATTTT.

The genes are TRBV7-6 and TRBJ1-6; 9 positions agree with TRBD1. V was clipped by 5 bases and J by 6 bases; unmatched bases: 2. CDR1 is SGHVS, CDR2 FNYEAQ, per germline. The CDR3 has 14 residues. CDR3 region: CASSGGQGNSPLHF. The CDR3 DNA follows: TGTGCCAGCAGCGGGGGACAGGGTAATTCACCCCTCCACTTT.

The V and J genes are TRBV12-5 and TRBJ2-6, with a weak D call TRBD1 (5 bases). V lost 0 bases, J lost 0 bases, and 12 bases lay in between. The CDR3 consists of 18 residues. Germline CDR1 is LGHNT and CDR2 is FRNRAP. The CDR3 is CASGLVLGASSGANVLTF. The DNA of the CDR3 is TGTGCTAGTGGTTTGGTATTAGGGGCGAGCTCTGGGGCCAACGTCCTGACTTTC.

The DNA of the CDR3 is TGTGCCAGCTCACCGCAGCGTGCGGGGGGACAAGAGACCCAGTACTTC. It codes for CASSPQRAGGQETQYF. The chain recombines TRBV18 with TRBJ2-5; 8 bases line up with TRBD2. The trim removed 3 bases at V and 2 bases at J, leaving 8 bases unmatched. In germline, CDR1 is KGHSH, CDR2 LQKENI. The CDR3 contains 16 residues.

This chain connects TRBV11-2 to TRBJ2-7, with D perhaps TRBD2 (5 bases). Germline V CDR1 and CDR2: SGHAT, FQNNGV. The CDR3 totals 16 residues. V shed 3 bases and J shed 2 bases, with 17 bases lying between them. The CDR3 loop reads CASSFQDGIGPYEQYF. The CDR3 nucleotides read TGTGCCAGCAGCTTTCAGGACGGGATAGGGCCCTACGAGCAGTACTTC.

The chain carries TRBV18 and TRBJ1-1; D gene unclear. V dropped 6 bases and J dropped 0 bases, with 11 bases sitting between them. This CDR3 has 14 residues. The germline V gene has CDR1 KGHSH and CDR2 LQKENI. In DNA, the CDR3 is TGTGCCAGCTCGCGATCGGTTATGAACACTGAAGCTTTCTTT. Residues: CASSRSVMNTEAFF.

Of note for this clone: It is unclear where the CDR3 begins or ends on the DNA, so no DNA is shown, and the CDR3 is as TCRdb lists it. V is TRBV7-2 and J is TRBJ2-4; no check of the table's D call, TRBD1, against the DNA was made. Germline V gene lookup returns CDR1 SGHTA and CDR2 FQGNSA. Ends included, the CDR3 has 14 residues. CDR3 sequence reads: CASSFLAVGDIQYF.

V usage is TRBV7-2 and J usage is TRBJ2-3, with TRBD2 identical over 12 bases. The CDR3 totals 18 residues. With V trimmed by 6 bases and J by 2 bases, 12 bases remained unmatched. Looked up from germline, CDR1 is SGHTA and CDR2 is FQGNSA. CDR3 sequence (DNA): TGTGCCAGCAGTTCGACTAGCGGGGGAGGTGGGGCCACAGATACGCAGTATTTT. Residues: CASSSTSGGGGATDTQYF.